This T cell receptor beta chain appears in the sequencing data of a study of human T cells and chemical hapten exposure (dated by TCRdb to the early 2020s). With respect to the entire study: For sensitization, 2% DPC in acetone was applied to a 2 cm by 2 cm area of upper inner arm skin. Throughout the roughly 23-week study period, patients were also given weekly therapeutic DPC doses on the scalp. Patch testing was performed on the upper back with Finn chambers containing 0.01% DPC, and the patch tests were scored after 6 days according to International Contact Dermatitis Research Group standards. Alopecia areata with under or over 50% scalp involvement, alopecia totalis and alopecia universalis were represented in the patient cohort, which was mostly female. Libraries were combined into a pool for sequencing, and differences in TCR yield between samples came mainly from small differences in library volumes within the pool. The study tracked peripheral blood TCR repertoire changes in vivo during primary and secondary sensitization to the hapten diphenylcyclopropenone (DPC) in alopecia patients. Blood was sampled from patients pre-sensitization (week 0) and at 2, 6 and about 24 weeks after DPC sensitization. For TCR sequencing, blood came from 25 to 35 alopecia patients at anywhere from one to four time points (pre-sensitization, 2, 6 and 24 weeks).

Library creation used RACE. The sequencer listed for this sample is NextSeq 500. During library preparation, unique molecular identifiers were attached to individual cDNA molecules so that TCRs could be counted in a quantitative, reproducible way. For every blood RNA sample, sequencing covered both the TCR alpha and TCR beta chains. Processing in the source paper ran as follows. Samples had a median of 95,638 TCRs, with a range from roughly 20,000 to 700,000. V, J and CDR3 annotation of the TCR reads was performed with the Decombinator software suite. To make PS versus PT1 abundance plots, every sample was subsampled to the same number of TCRs (28,000). TCRs were defined as expanded if absent before sensitization and observed at least eight times at the 2-week time point. TCRdb trimmed the raw reads at Q25, called clones with MiXCR and kept productive beta chains. Entries that share a CDR3 protein sequence are merged under the most common genes and DNA. These V and J calls derive from TCRdb rather than the authors' analysis. This sample gives 71,000 or so distinct CDR3 sequences in total; more than 8% of them show up just once. The ten largest make up around 3.3% of the sample.

About this clonotype itself: The clone's antigen remains unknown. No qualities accompany the bases; no much larger clone lies one base away.

CDR1 SNHLY and CDR2 FYNNEI are derived from the germline V gene. V is clipped by 5 bases and J by 2 bases, and the sequence between their germline boundaries is 6 bases long. The CDR3 runs 12 amino acids, cysteine and phenylalanine included. The read is trimmed to its CDR3 DNA, 36 bases read in frame from base 1. Here is what the overall study found, with its caveats: A positive correlation was found between the number of PT1 expanded TCRs and patch test score, with significance reached at thresholds 8, 16 and 32 but not 4. DPC sensitization did not change how many TCRs were above 1 in 1000 frequency, and no evidence was found of alterations in global repertoire structure. After repeated subsampling, the strength of the expansion versus patch-test correlation and the threshold at which it became significant changed. Because every patient had alopecia, a presumed autoimmune disease, the patients' immune response might differ from that of healthy individuals. Expanded TCRs formed significantly more large CDR3 similarity clusters than pre-sensitization or healthy control sets, consistent with antigen-driven responses.

The meaning of the sample's time point label: patch test 1, 2 weeks after DPC sensitization. The sample's treatment or condition label, decoded: therapeutic diphenylcyclopropenone sensitization with weekly scalp DPC. Blood at each patch-test visit was drawn before the patch test was applied. To be eligible, patients had to be aged 18 to 70, diagnosed with alopecia and judged suitable for DPC therapy, while pregnant patients were excluded. Total RNA was extracted from unfractionated whole blood that had been collected in Tempus Blood RNA tubes. This sequence originates from a woman in her thirties or forties with alopecia areata. Some clones in this sample may be carry-over from other donors' samples. This sample comprised whole blood, obtained in connection with sensitization to the hapten diphenylcyclopropenone (DPC). The chain links TRBV2 with TRBJ1-2, with the D gene call left open. The CDR3 loop reads CASSYDNYGYTF. The bases read TGTGCCAGCAGTTACGACAACTATGGCTACACCTTC.